What follows describes a single T cell receptor (beta chain). Its antigen is still unknown. These data come from a study of T cell repertoires and HLA-DP antigens. Overall study context: In vitro CD4+ alloreactivity was against HeLa-presented HLA-DP.

Generated by immunoSEQ multiplex PCR, the TCRdb table keeps only in-frame clones and is missing some. Of about 73,000 clones in the sample, about 80% were seen once. This CDR3 has 16 amino acids. V lost 4 bases and J lost 2; bases outside the gene matches: 7. The V gene's germline CDR1 is ENHRY and CDR2 SYGVKD. Points from the study as a whole: No separate analysis of naive versus memory CD4+ cells was done.

The genes are TRBV10-3 and TRBJ2-2; 7 nucleotides align to TRBD1. This receptor was obtained from a man in his sixties in good health and CMV-seronegative. The material sequenced was CD4+ T cells from PBMCs. The CDR3 loop is CAISAGRGKNTGELFF. The DNA for the CDR3 is TGTGCCATCAGTGCTGGCAGGGGGAAAAACACCGGGGAGCTGTTTTTT.